A single sample gave rise to the 12 T cell receptor beta chains below, sequenced in a study of shared clonotypes between healthy human individuals. Libraries were prepared by immunoSEQ multiplex PCR; TCRdb keeps only in-frame clonotypes and omits some of them. The sample records some 1.5 million clones, around 98% being singletons. What was sequenced was naive CD4+ T cells sorted from blood. Subset: CD45RA+ positively selected. These receptor sequences come from a young man in good health.

This rearrangement joins TRBV6-1 to TRBJ2-2, with 7 bases lining up with TRBD1. The CDR3 covers 16 residues. The V gene end was trimmed by 4 bases and the J gene end by 5 bases; junction bases not matched to a gene: 10. The germline gives CDR1 MNHNS, CDR2 SASEGT. CDR3 coding DNA: TGTGCCAGCAGTGTCGACAGGGACCTTCGGACCGGGGAGCTGTTTTTT. Amino acid sequence: CASSVDRDLRTGELFF.

This chain links TRBV5-1 with TRBJ2-3; D is perhaps TRBD2 (6 bases). This CDR3 has 14 amino acids. V was cut by 1 base and J by 2 bases, with 8 bases left in between. CDR1 and CDR2 from the germline V gene are SGHRS and YFSETQ. The CDR3 sequence is CASSLPGATDTQYF. The CDR3 bases are TGCGCCAGCAGCTTGCCGGGAGCCACAGATACGCAGTATTTT.

This sequence joins TRBV2 and TRBJ1-2; perhaps TRBD1 as D (6 bases). Germline V gene sequence: CDR1 SNHLY, CDR2 FYNNEI. The CDR3 covers 15 residues. Trimming cost V 3 bases and J 5 bases, with 16 bases left between them. The CDR3 bases are TGTGCCAGCAGTGAGTTGGGGGCGGTCCCATATGGCTACACCTTC. It specifies CASSELGAVPYGYTF.

This rearrangement joins TRBV5-1 to TRBJ2-7; the D gene is possibly TRBD2 (6 bases). V lost 0 bases to trimming and J lost 4 bases, with 17 bases between them. The CDR3 spans 16 residues. The germline V gene has CDR1 SGHRS and CDR2 YFSETQ. CDR3 coding DNA: TGCGCCAGCAGCTTGGCTGGGCGGACTAACGAATACGAGCAGTACTTC. It encodes CASSLAGRTNEYEQYF.

The rearrangement joins TRBV10-1 to TRBJ2-5; TRBD2 is a possible D gene (7 bases). Trimming left V 2 bases short and J 4 bases short, with 8 bases between. The CDR3 extends over 13 amino acids. Germline CDR1 reads WNHNN; CDR2 reads SYGVQD (reference sequence). CDR3 sequence (DNA): TGCGCCAGCAGTGAGAGGGGGGGAGAGACCCAGTACTTC. The encoded protein is CASSERGGETQYF.

This chain uses TRBV6-1 with TRBJ1-1; TRBD1 might be the D (6 bases). The germline gives CDR1 MNHNS, CDR2 SASEGT. Trimming removed 2 bases from V and 11 bases from J, with 21 bases in between. The CDR3 length is 15 residues. In DNA, the CDR3 is TGTGCCAGCAGTGAATCTGGTAGGACAGCAATCGGGGCTTTCTTT. Protein product: CASSESGRTAIGAFF.

This chain joins TRBV5-4 and TRBJ2-5, with D perhaps assigned TRBD1 or TRBD2 (5 bases each). Germline V gene data show CDR1 as SGHNT and CDR2 as YYREEE (reference sequence). CDR3 length: 14 amino acids. V gave up 2 bases and J gave up 5 bases, with 13 bases separating them. This chain's CDR3 is CASSLPGTAETQYF. CDR3 sequence (DNA): TGTGCCAGCAGCTTACCGGGGACCGCGGAGACCCAGTACTTC. Full variable domain (outside the CDR3, taken from reference TRBV5-4 and TRBJ2-5): ETGVTQSPTHLIKTRGQQVTLRCSSQSGHNTVSWYQQALGQGPQFIFQYYREEENGRGNFPPRFSGLQFPNYSSELNVNALELDDSALYLCASSLPGTAETQYFGPGTRLLVL.

Regarding this clone: Other DNA sequences within the sample encode an identical CDR3. The V call is TRBV11-3, the J call TRBJ2-3, with D hard to call. The CDR3 extends over 13 amino acids. The V end lost 2 bases, the J end lost 0 bases, and 3 bases lay between the germline ends. Germline V gene data show CDR1 as SGHNT and CDR2 as YENEEA. The CDR3 nucleotides read TGTGCCAGCAGCTTACTGAGCACAGATACGCAGTATTTT. Translating gives CASSLLSTDTQYF.

This chain uses TRBV6-5 with TRBJ1-3; D call uncertain. This CDR3 has 13 residues. Looked up from germline, CDR1 is MNHEY and CDR2 is SVGAGI. Trimming removed 4 bases from V and 0 bases from J, with 4 bases in between. CDR3 residues: CASSSSSGNTIYF. CDR3 nucleotide sequence: TGTGCCAGCAGTTCAAGCTCTGGAAACACCATATATTTT.

V gene TRBV19 combines with J gene TRBJ2-2; TRBD1 might be the D (6 bases). The CDR3 spans 15 residues. The V and J ends lost 9 bases and 4 bases respectively, with 18 bases between them. Germline V lookup: CDR1 LNHDA, CDR2 SQIVND (reference sequence). The CDR3 is CASQRQGKSTGELFF. CDR3 DNA: TGTGCCAGCCAACGGCAGGGGAAGAGCACCGGGGAGCTGTTTTTT.

V gene TRBV11-2 combines with J gene TRBJ2-3; D unclear. V gave up 4 bases and J gave up 8 bases, with 7 bases separating them. This CDR3 is 11 amino acids long. Germline V CDR1 and CDR2: SGHAT, FQNNGV. DNA for the CDR3: TGTGCCAGCAGCTCTCGGGCTACGCAGTATTTT. Encoded protein: CASSSRATQYF.

This clone appeared a single time. V and J are TRBV19 and TRBJ1-1; a possible D gene is TRBD1 (5 bases). The germline gives CDR1 LNHDA, CDR2 SQIVND (reference sequence). The CDR3 extends over 15 amino acids. V was trimmed by 4 bases and J by 1 base, leaving 13 bases between them. The CDR3 DNA reads TGTGCCAGTAGTACGTTTGGGACTCCGAACACTGAAGCTTTCTTT. Translating it yields CASSTFGTPNTEAFF.